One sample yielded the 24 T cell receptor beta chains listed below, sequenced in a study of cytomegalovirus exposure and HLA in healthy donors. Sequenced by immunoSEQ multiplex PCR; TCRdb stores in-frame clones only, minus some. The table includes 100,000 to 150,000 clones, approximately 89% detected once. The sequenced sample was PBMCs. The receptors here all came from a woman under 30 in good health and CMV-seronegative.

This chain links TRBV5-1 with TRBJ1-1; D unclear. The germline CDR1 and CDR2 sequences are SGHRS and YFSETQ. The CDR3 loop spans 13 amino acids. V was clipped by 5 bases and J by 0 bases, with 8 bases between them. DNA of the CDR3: TGCGCCAGCAGGGCGGCCTTGAACACTGAAGCTTTCTTT. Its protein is CASRAALNTEAFF. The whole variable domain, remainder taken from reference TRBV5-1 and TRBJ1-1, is KAGVTQTPRYLIKTRGQQVTLSCSPISGHRSVSWYQQTPGQGLQFLFEYFSETQRNKGNFPGRFSGRQFSNSRSEMNVSTLELGDSALYLCASRAALNTEAFFGQGTRLTVV.

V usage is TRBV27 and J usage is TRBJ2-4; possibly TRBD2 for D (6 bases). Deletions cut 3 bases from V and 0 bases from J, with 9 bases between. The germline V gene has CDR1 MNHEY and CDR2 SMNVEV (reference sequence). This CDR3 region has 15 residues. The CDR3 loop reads CASSFGGLAKNIQYF. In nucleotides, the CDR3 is TGTGCCAGCAGTTTCGGGGGACTAGCCAAAAACATTCAGTACTTC.

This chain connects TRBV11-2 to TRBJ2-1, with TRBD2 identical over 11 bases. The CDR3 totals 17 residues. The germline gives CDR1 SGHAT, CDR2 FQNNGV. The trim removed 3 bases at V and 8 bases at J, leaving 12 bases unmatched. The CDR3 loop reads CASSFRLRTSGSDEQFF. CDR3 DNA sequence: TGTGCCAGCAGCTTCAGGTTGAGGACTAGCGGGTCCGATGAGCAGTTCTTC.

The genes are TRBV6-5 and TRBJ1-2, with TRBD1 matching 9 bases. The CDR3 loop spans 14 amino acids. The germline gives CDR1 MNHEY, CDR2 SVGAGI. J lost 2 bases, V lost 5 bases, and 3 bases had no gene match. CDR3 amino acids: CASSLQGANYGYTF. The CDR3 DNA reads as TGTGCCAGCAGTCTACAGGGGGCGAACTATGGCTACACCTTC.

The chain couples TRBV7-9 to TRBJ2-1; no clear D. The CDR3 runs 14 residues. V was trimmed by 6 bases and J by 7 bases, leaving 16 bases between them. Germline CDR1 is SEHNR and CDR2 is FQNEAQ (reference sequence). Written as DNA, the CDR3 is TGTGCCAGCAGTCGTAGTTCCCACGAGAATGAGCAGTTCTTC. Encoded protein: CASSRSSHENEQFF.

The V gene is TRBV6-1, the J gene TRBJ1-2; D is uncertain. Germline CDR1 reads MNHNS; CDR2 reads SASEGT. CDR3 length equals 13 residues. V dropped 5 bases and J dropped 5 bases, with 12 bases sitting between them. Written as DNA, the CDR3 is TGTGCCAGCAGTTCCTCTCAGGTTTATGGCTACACCTTC. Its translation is CASSSSQVYGYTF.

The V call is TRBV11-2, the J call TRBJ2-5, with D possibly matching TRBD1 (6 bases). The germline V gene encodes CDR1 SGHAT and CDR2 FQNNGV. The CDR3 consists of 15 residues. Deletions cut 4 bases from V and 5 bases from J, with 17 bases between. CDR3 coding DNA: TGTGCCAGCAGCTCGCGACAGGAGGCCAAGGAGACCCAGTACTTC. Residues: CASSSRQEAKETQYF.

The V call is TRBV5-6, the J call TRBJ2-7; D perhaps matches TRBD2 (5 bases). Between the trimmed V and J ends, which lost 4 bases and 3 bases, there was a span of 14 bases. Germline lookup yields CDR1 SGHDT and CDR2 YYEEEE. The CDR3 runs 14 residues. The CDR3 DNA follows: TGTGCCAGCAGCGGACTCGACAAAGACTACGAGCAGTACTTC. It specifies CASSGLDKDYEQYF.

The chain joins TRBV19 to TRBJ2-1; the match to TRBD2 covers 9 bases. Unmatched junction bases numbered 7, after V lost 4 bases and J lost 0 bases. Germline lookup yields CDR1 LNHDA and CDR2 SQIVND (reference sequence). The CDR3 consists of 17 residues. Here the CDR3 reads CASSTGTSWSSYNEQFF. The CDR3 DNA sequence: TGTGCCAGTAGTACAGGGACTAGCTGGAGCTCCTACAATGAGCAGTTCTTC.

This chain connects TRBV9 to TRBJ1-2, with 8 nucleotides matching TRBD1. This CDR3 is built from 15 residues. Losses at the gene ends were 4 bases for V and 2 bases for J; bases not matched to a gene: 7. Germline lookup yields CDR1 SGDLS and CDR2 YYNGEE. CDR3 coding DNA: TGTGCCAGCAGCAGAGACAGGGGTCAGAACTATGGCTACACCTTC. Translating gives CASSRDRGQNYGYTF.

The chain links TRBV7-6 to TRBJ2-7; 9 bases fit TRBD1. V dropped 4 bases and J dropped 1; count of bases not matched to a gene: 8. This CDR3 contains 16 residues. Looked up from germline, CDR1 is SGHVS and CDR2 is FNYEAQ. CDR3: CASSSNPGTGSYEQYF. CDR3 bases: TGTGCCAGCAGCTCTAACCCCGGGACAGGGTCCTACGAGCAGTACTTC.

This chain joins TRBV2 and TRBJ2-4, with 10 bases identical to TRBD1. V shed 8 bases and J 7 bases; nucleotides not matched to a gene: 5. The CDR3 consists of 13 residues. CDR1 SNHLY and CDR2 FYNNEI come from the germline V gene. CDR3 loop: CASETGGFNIQYF. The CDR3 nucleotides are TGTGCCAGCGAGACAGGGGGCTTTAACATTCAGTACTTC.

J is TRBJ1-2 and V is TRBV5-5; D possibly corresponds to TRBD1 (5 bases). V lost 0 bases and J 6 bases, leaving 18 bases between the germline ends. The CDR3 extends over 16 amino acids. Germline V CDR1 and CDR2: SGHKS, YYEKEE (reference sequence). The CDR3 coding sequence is TGTGCCAGCAGCTTGGAAGGCAGGGTAGTTGTGGATGGCTACACCTTC. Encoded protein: CASSLEGRVVVDGYTF.

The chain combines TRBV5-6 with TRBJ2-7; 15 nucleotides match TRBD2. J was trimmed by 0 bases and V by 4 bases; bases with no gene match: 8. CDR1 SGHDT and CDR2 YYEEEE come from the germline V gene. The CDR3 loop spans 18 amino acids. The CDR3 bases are TGTGCCAGCAGCGCCTTAGGGACTAGCGGGGGGATCTCCTACGAGCAGTACTTC. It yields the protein CASSALGTSGGISYEQYF.

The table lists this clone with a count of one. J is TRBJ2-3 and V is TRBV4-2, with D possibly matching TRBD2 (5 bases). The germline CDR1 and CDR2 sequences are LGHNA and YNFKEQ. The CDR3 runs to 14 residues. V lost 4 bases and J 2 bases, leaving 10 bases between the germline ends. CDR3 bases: TGTGCCAGCAGCCGGGAGCGAAACACAGATACGCAGTATTTT. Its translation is CASSRERNTDTQYF.

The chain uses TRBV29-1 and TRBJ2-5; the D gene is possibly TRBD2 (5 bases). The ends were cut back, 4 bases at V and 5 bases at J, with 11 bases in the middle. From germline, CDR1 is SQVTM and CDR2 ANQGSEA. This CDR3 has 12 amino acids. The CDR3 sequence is CSVGGLKETQYF. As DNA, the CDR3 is TGCAGCGTTGGAGGGCTCAAGGAGACCCAGTACTTC.

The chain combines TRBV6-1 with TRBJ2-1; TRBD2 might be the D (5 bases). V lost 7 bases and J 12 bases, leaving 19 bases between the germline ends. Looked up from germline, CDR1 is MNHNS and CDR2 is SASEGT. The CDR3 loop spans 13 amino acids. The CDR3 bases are TGTGCCAGCAATCCTACGAATGAGGGTTGGCAGTTCTTC. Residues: CASNPTNEGWQFF.

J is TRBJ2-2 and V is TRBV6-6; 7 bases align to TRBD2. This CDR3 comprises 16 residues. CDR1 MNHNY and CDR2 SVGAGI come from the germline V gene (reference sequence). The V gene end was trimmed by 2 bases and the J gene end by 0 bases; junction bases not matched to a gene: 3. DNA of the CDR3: TGTGCCAGCAGTTACGGGGGGGTAACGAACACCGGGGAGCTGTTTTTT. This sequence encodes CASSYGGVTNTGELFF.

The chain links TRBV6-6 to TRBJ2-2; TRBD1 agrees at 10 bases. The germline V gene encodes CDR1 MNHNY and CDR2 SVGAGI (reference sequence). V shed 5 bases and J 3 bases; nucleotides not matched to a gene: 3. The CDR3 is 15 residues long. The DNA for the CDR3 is TGTGCCAGCAGTCGACAGGGGGCGCACACCGGGGAGCTGTTTTTT. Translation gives CASSRQGAHTGELFF.

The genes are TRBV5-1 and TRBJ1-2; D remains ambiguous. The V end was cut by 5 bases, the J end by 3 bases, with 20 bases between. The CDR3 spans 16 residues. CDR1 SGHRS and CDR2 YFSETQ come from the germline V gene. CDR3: CASRAVSQSSDYGYTF. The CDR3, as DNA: TGCGCCAGCAGGGCAGTTTCCCAAAGTAGCGACTATGGCTACACCTTC.

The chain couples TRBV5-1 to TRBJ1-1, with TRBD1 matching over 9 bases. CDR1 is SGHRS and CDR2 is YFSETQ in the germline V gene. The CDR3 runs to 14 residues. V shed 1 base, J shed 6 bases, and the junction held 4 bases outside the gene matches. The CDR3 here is CASSLTGGVAEAFF. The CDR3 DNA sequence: TGCGCCAGCAGCTTGACAGGGGGCGTCGCTGAAGCTTTCTTT.

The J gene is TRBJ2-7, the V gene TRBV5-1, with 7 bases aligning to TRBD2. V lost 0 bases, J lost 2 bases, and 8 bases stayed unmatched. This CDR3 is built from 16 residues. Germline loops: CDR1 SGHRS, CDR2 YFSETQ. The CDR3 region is CASSLEAGYNPYEQYF. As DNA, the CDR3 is TGCGCCAGCAGCTTGGAAGCGGGGTATAATCCCTACGAGCAGTACTTC.

The CDR3, as DNA: TGTGCCAGCAGTTTATCCCAAACCTATAATTCACCCCTCCACTTT. This sequence encodes CASSLSQTYNSPLHF. This chain joins TRBV27 and TRBJ1-6; D not resolved. With 0 bases removed from V and 2 bases from J, the gap between germline ends came to 5 bases. CDR1 and CDR2 from the germline V gene are MNHEY and SMNVEV (reference sequence). The CDR3 runs 15 residues.

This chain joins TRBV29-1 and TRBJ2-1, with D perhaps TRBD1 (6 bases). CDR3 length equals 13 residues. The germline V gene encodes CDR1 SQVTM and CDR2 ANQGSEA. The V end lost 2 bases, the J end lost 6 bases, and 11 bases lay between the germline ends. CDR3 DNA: TGCAGCGTTGAACGACAGGTCCCCAATGAGCAGTTCTTC. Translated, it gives CSVERQVPNEQFF.